This TCR beta chain originates from a study of OX40 agonist ivuxolimab in advanced cancers. Broader study findings: The study found among the lowest clonal expansion in partial responders at 0.1-3.0 mg/kg.

From germline, CDR1 is SGHDT and CDR2 YYEEEE. V shed 5 bases and J 10 bases; nucleotides not matched to a gene: 9. This CDR3 has 14 residues. Using immunoSEQ multiplex PCR, the repertoire was profiled, and TCRdb retains in-frame clones only, with some absent. The repertoire has 50,000 to 80,000 clones, about 89% of them found once; the top ten carry 5.2%. Worth noting for this clone: The antigen is undetermined.

This clonotype was sampled from an adult with an advanced solid tumor such as melanoma, head and neck, liver or kidney cancer. Sequences were derived from CD4+ or CD8+ T cells sorted from blood, sampled in a trial of the OX40 agonist ivuxolimab. The chain recombines TRBV5-6 with TRBJ1-5; 10 bases fit TRBD1. CDR3 DNA: TGTGCCAGCAGTCGGACAGGGGGGTTATACCCCCAGCATTTT. It encodes CASSRTGGLYPQHF.